This TCR beta chain appears in the sequencing data of a study of T cell responses to AZD1222 COVID-19 vaccine. Study-level results: Per reports, nearly half of all spike-specific TCRs target regions that are unmutated in variants. Sampling that yielded the repertoires occurred only after the peak T cell response.

V was clipped by 2 bases and J by 6 bases, with 14 bases between them. The CDR3 loop spans 15 amino acids. The germline V gene encodes CDR1 LNHDA and CDR2 SQIVND (reference sequence). Assay used: immunoSEQ multiplex PCR; TCRdb lists only in-frame clones, some missing. Seen here are about 200,000 clones, more than 80% observed once, and the top ten hold about 3.5%. As for this clone: What it recognizes is unknown.

This clonotype was obtained from an adult who received the MenACWY meningococcal vaccine as a control. Sequenced material: peripheral blood, taken 28 days after the second dose of the MenACWY control vaccine. This chain joins TRBV19 and TRBJ1-5; a possible D gene is TRBD1 (6 bases). The DNA for the CDR3 is TGTGCCAGTAGTATAAACAGGGCCCAGGGTCAGCCCCAGCATTTT. Translating gives CASSINRAQGQPQHF. Based on the CDR3 plus reference TRBV19 and TRBJ1-5, the full variable domain is DGGITQSPKYLFRKEGQNVTLSCEQNLNHDAMYWYRQDPGQGLRLIYYSQIVNDFQKGDIAEGYSVSREKKESFPLTVTSAQKNPTAFYLCASSINRAQGQPQHFGDGTRLSIL.